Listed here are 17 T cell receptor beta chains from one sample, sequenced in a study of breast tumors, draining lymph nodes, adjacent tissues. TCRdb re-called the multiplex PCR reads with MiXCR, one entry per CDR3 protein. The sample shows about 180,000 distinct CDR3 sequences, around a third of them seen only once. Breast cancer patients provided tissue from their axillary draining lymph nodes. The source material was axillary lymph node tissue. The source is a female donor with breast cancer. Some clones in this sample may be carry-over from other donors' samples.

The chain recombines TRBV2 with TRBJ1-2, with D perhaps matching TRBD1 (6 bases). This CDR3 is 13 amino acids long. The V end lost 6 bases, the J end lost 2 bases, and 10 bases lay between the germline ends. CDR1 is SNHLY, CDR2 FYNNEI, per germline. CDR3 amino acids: CASRADRNYGYTF. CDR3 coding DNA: TGTGCCAGCAGAGCTGACAGGAACTATGGCTACACCTTC.

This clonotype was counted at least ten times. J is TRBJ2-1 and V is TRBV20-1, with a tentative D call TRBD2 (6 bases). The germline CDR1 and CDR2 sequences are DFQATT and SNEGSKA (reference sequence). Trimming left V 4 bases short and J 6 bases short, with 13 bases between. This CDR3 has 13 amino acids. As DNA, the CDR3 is TGCAGTGCTAACCTGGACTATCTCAATGAGCAGTTCTTC. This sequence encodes CSANLDYLNEQFF.

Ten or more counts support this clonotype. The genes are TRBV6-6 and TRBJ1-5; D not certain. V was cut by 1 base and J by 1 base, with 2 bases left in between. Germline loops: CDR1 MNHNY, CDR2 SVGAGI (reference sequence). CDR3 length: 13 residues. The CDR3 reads CASSYYSNQPQHF. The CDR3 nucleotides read TGTGCCAGCAGTTACTACAGCAATCAGCCCCAGCATTTT.

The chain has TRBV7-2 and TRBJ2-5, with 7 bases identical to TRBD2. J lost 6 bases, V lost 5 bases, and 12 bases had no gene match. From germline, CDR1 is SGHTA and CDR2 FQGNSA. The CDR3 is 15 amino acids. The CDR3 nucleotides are TGTGCCAGCAGCAGAAAGGGACGGGGGGTTCAGACCCAGTACTTC. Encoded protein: CASSRKGRGVQTQYF. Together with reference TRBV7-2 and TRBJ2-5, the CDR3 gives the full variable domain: GAGVSQSPSNKVTEKGKDVELRCDPISGHTALYWYRQSLGQGLEFLIYFQGNSAPDKSGLPSDRFSAERTGGSVSTLTIQRTQQEDSAVYLCASSRKGRGVQTQYFGPGTRLLVL.

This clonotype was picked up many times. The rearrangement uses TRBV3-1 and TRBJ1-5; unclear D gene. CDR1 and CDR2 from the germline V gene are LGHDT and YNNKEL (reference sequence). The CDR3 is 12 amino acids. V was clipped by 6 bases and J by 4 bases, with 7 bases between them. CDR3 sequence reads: CASRSGNQPQHF. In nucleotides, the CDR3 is TGTGCCAGCAGGTCCGGAAATCAGCCCCAGCATTTT.

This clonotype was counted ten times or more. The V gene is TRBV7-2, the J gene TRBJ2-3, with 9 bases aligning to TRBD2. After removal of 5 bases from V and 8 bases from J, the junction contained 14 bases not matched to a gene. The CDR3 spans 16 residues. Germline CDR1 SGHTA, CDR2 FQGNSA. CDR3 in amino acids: CASSVLGGSGRSTQYF. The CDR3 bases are TGTGCCAGCAGCGTGTTAGGGGGAAGCGGGAGGAGTACGCAGTATTTT.

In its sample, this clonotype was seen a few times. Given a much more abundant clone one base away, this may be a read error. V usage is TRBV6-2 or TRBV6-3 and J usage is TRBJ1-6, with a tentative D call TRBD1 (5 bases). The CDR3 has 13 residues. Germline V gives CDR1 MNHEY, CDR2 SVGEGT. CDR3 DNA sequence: TGTACCAGCAGTTACGACAGATATTCACCCCTCCACTTT. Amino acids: CTSSYDRYSPLHF.

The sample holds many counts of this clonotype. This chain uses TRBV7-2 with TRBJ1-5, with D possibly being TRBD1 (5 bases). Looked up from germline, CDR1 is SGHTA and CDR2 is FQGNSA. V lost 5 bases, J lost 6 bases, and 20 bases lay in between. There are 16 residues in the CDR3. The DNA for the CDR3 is TGTGCCAGCAGCACCATGGGGGGGGGTAACAGTCAGCCCCAGCATTTT. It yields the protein CASSTMGGGNSQPQHF.

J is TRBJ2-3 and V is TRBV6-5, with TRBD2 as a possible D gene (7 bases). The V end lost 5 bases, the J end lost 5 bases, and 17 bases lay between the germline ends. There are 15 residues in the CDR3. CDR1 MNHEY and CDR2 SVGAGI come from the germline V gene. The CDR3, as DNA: TGTGCCAGCAGTACCCAGGGGCGGGAGAGAGATACGCAGTATTTT. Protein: CASSTQGRERDTQYF.

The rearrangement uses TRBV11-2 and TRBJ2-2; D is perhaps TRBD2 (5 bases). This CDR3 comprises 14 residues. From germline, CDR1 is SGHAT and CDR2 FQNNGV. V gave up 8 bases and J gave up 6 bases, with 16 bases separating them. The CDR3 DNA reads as TGTGCCAGCCACCGTGGGAGAGGCGCCGGGGAGCTGTTTTTT. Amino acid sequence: CASHRGRGAGELFF.

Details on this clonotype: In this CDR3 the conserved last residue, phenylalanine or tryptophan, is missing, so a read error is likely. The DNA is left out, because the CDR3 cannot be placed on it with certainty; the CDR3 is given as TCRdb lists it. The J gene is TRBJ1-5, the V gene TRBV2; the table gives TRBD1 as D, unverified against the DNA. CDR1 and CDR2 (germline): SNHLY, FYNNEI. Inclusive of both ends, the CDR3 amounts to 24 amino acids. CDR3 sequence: CASSSRRDSYEQYFGPGTSQPQHL.

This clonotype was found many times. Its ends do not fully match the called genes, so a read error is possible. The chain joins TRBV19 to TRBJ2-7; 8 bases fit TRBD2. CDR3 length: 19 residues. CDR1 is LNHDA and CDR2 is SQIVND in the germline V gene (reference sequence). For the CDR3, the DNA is TGTGCCAGTAGTGGAGACCCAAATAGCGGGACGACCCATGTATACGGGCAGTACTTC. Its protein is CASSGDPNSGTTHVYGQYF. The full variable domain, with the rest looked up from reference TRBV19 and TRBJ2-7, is DGGITQSPKYLFRKEGQNVTLSCEQNLNHDAMYWYRQDPGQGLRLIYYSQIVNDFQKGDIAEGYSVSREKKESFPLTVTSAQKNPTAFYLCASSGDPNSGTTHVYGQYFGPGTRLTVT.

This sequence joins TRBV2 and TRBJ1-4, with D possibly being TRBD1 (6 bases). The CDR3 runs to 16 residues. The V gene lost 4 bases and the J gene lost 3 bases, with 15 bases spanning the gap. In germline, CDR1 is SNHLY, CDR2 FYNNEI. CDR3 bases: TGTGCCAGCAGTGCGGGAGGGGGTACGGCTAATGAAAAACTGTTTTTT. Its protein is CASSAGGGTANEKLFF.

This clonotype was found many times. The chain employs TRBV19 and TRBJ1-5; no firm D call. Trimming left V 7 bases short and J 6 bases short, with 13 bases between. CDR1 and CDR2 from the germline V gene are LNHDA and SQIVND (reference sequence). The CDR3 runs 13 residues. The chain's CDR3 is CASTTRSGQPQHF. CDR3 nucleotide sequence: TGTGCCAGTACCACGAGGAGCGGTCAGCCCCAGCATTTT. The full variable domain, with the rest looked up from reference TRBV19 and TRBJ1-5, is DGGITQSPKYLFRKEGQNVTLSCEQNLNHDAMYWYRQDPGQGLRLIYYSQIVNDFQKGDIAEGYSVSREKKESFPLTVTSAQKNPTAFYLCASTTRSGQPQHFGDGTRLSIL.

The CDR3 bases are TGTGCCAGCTCAACGGGACAGGGGCGTAACTATGGCTACACCTTC. Translated, it gives CASSTGQGRNYGYTF. This sequence joins TRBV18 and TRBJ1-2; TRBD1 matches 10 bases. This CDR3 has 15 residues. Trimming took 5 bases from V and 1 from J; bases not matched to a gene: 4. Per the germline V gene, CDR1 is KGHSH and CDR2 is LQKENI.

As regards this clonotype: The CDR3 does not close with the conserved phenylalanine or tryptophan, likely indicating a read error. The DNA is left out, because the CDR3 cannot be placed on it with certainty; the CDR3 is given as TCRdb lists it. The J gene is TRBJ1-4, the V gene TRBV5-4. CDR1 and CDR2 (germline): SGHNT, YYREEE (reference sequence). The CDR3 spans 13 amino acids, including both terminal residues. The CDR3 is CASSLGGAFSLDY.

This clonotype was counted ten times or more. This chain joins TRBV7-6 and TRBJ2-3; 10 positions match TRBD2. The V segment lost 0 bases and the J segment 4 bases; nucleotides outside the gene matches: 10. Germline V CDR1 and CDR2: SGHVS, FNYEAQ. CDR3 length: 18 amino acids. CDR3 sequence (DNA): TGTGCCAGCAGCTTAGCGCTTCCTAGCGGGAGTAGCGCAGATACGCAGTATTTT. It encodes CASSLALPSGSSADTQYF.